These 19 T cell receptor beta chains share one sample of origin, sequenced in a study of blood T cell repertoires in COVID-19. Profiled with immunoSEQ multiplex PCR; TCRdb holds only in-frame clones, not every one. Here the sample spans 310,000 or so clones, 88% being singletons. The sequencing sample was made of peripheral blood. These receptor sequences come from a woman aged 45-65 years with active or convalescent COVID-19.

The rearrangement links TRBV18 to TRBJ2-5; no clear D gene. The CDR3 has 16 amino acids. CDR1 is KGHSH, CDR2 LQKENI, per germline. V lost 3 bases and J 2 bases, leaving 16 bases between the germline ends. The CDR3 loop reads CASSPLLSRAQETQYF. DNA for the CDR3: TGTGCCAGCTCACCCCTCCTTTCTAGAGCTCAAGAGACCCAGTACTTC.

V usage is TRBV5-8 and J usage is TRBJ1-1, with D unclear. The CDR3 runs 14 residues. CDR1 and CDR2 (germline): SGHTS, YDEGEE. Trimming removed 0 bases at V and 0 bases at J, with 6 bases between. CDR3 loop: CASSLGAVNTEAFF. As DNA, the CDR3 is TGTGCCAGCAGCTTGGGGGCTGTGAACACTGAAGCTTTCTTT.

The V call is TRBV2, the J call TRBJ1-5; D possibly corresponds to TRBD1 (5 bases). Germline CDR1 reads SNHLY; CDR2 reads FYNNEI. The CDR3 has 14 residues. Trimming took off 5 bases at V and 2 bases at J, with 10 bases between the two ends. The CDR3 coding sequence is TGTGCCAGCAGTCCTGACAGAGGCAATCAGCCCCAGCATTTT. Its protein is CASSPDRGNQPQHF.

The chain links TRBV5-1 to TRBJ2-7; D call uncertain. Germline lookup yields CDR1 SGHRS and CDR2 YFSETQ. This CDR3 contains 15 residues. The germline V and J ends were trimmed by 0 bases and 0 bases, with 10 bases remaining between them. CDR3 nucleotide sequence: TGCGCCAGCAGCTTGGGGCAGGTCCCCTCCTACGAGCAGTACTTC. It specifies CASSLGQVPSYEQYF.

The CDR3 sequence is CASSLSGQGWTEAFF. The CDR3 DNA reads as TGTGCCAGCTCCCTGTCTGGACAGGGTTGGACTGAAGCTTTCTTT. The V gene is TRBV18, the J gene TRBJ1-1; 8 bases line up with TRBD1. Trimming removed 6 bases from V and 5 bases from J; junction bases left unmatched: 11. There are 15 residues in the CDR3. CDR1 and CDR2 from the germline V gene are KGHSH and LQKENI.

The rearrangement links TRBV3-1 (or the pseudogene TRBV3-2) to TRBJ2-1; D is perhaps TRBD2 (5 bases). This CDR3 is 16 amino acids long. The V end was cut by 4 bases, the J end by 0 bases, with 13 bases between. Germline CDR1 and CDR2: LGHDT and YNNKEL (reference sequence). The CDR3 protein is CASSRNLARSYNEQFF. The CDR3 coding sequence is TGTGCCAGCAGCCGTAACTTAGCGCGCTCCTACAATGAGCAGTTCTTC.

The chain employs TRBV28 and TRBJ2-7; 8 positions agree with TRBD2. Germline CDR1 is MDHEN and CDR2 is SYDVKM. The junction had 11 bases not matched to a gene; V was cut back by 8 bases and J by 2 bases. This CDR3 is 15 amino acids long. The CDR3 region is CASEGTGTSPYEQYF. In DNA form, the CDR3 reads TGTGCCAGCGAGGGGACCGGGACTAGTCCCTACGAGCAGTACTTC.

The CDR3: CASSPTEGTGGDGYTF. The CDR3 DNA reads as TGTGCCAGCAGCCCTACGGAGGGGACAGGGGGCGATGGCTACACCTTC. The V gene is TRBV6-2 or TRBV6-3, the J gene TRBJ1-2, with 12 nucleotides matching TRBD1. V gave up 6 bases and J gave up 6 bases; unmatched junction bases: 11. The germline gives CDR1 MNHEY, CDR2 SVGEGT. The CDR3 contains 16 residues.

The rearrangement joins TRBV18 to TRBJ2-2; TRBD1 matches 7 bases. CDR1 and CDR2 (germline): KGHSH, LQKENI. The CDR3 has 15 amino acids. V lost 3 bases, J lost 6 bases, and 7 bases stayed unmatched. The DNA for the CDR3 is TGTGCCAGCTCACCTCCAGGACAGGTTCCCGGGGAGCTGTTTTTT. It yields the protein CASSPPGQVPGELFF.

The J gene is TRBJ2-7, the V gene TRBV6-5; the match to TRBD2 covers 10 bases. The V and J ends lost 7 bases and 5 bases, in that order; junction bases with no gene match: 8. Germline CDR1 reads MNHEY; CDR2 reads SVGAGI. This CDR3 is built from 14 residues. The CDR3 nucleotides are TGTGCCAGCATGTTAATAGCGGGAGGAAACGAGCAGTACTTC. Protein product: CASMLIAGGNEQYF.

The gene calls are TRBV4-3 and TRBJ2-7; tentative D call: TRBD1 (6 bases). V gave up 1 base and J gave up 7 bases, with 11 bases separating them. The CDR3 covers 13 residues. Per the germline V gene, CDR1 is LGHNA and CDR2 is YSLEER. The CDR3 protein is CASSQVGGGEQYF. The CDR3 DNA is TGCGCCAGCAGCCAAGTAGGGGGTGGGGAGCAGTACTTC.

The chain couples TRBV18 to TRBJ2-2; 9 bases are a match to TRBD1. CDR1 and CDR2 (germline): KGHSH, LQKENI. Losses at the gene ends were 3 bases for V and 6 bases for J; bases not matched to a gene: 5. The CDR3 runs 15 residues. The CDR3 DNA sequence: TGTGCCAGCTCACCCCCCAGGACAGGGGCCGGGGAGCTGTTTTTT. Its protein product is CASSPPRTGAGELFF.

This chain joins TRBV5-1 and TRBJ1-2; no firm D call. This CDR3 contains 18 residues. Germline CDR1 and CDR2: SGHRS and YFSETQ. V was shortened by 6 bases and J by 0 bases, with 24 bases between the two germline ends. CDR3 residues: CASTPTGRSTLSNYGYTF. DNA for the CDR3: TGCGCCAGCACCCCTACGGGGAGGAGTACTCTTTCTAACTATGGCTACACCTTC. Full variable domain (outside the CDR3, taken from reference TRBV5-1 and TRBJ1-2): KAGVTQTPRYLIKTRGQQVTLSCSPISGHRSVSWYQQTPGQGLQFLFEYFSETQRNKGNFPGRFSGRQFSNSRSEMNVSTLELGDSALYLCASTPTGRSTLSNYGYTFGSGTRLTVV.

The CDR3 sequence: CAWTFPAGNTIYF. The CDR3 DNA is TGTGCCTGGACCTTTCCGGCTGGAAACACCATATATTTT. The V call is TRBV30, the J call TRBJ1-3; D uncertain. The CDR3 has 13 amino acids. Trimming stripped 4 bases from V and 2 bases from J, with 9 bases between. Germline CDR1 reads GTSNPN; CDR2 reads SVGIG (reference sequence). The full variable domain, completed using reference TRBV30 and TRBJ1-3, is SQTIHQWPATLVQPVGSPLSLECTVEGTSNPNLYWYRQAAGRGLQLLFYSVGIGQISSEVPQNLSASRPQDRQFILSSKKLLLSDSGFYLCAWTFPAGNTIYFGEGSWLTVV.

This clone occurred a few times. This chain uses TRBV2 with TRBJ1-3, with a possible D match to TRBD1 (5 bases). Per the germline V gene, CDR1 is SNHLY and CDR2 is FYNNEI. The V end lost 5 bases, the J end lost 0 bases, and 14 bases lay between the germline ends. The CDR3 covers 16 residues. CDR3 amino acids: CASSQLTANSGNTIYF. CDR3 nucleotides: TGTGCCAGCAGTCAACTGACAGCCAACTCTGGAAACACCATATATTTT. The variable domain in full, with the rest retrieved from reference TRBV2 and TRBJ1-3, is EPEVTQTPSHQVTQMGQEVILRCVPISNHLYFYWYRQILGQKVEFLVSFYNNEISEKSEIFDDQFSVERPDGSNFTLKIRSTKLEDSAMYFCASSQLTANSGNTIYFGEGSWLTVV.

The gene calls are TRBV7-9 and TRBJ1-6; D is possibly TRBD1 (6 bases). Germline V gene sequence: CDR1 SEHNR, CDR2 FQNEAQ (reference sequence). Trimming removed 5 bases from V and 8 bases from J, with 22 bases in between. The CDR3 is made up of 17 amino acids. CDR3 sequence reads: CASSPDRRGGEHSPLHF. The CDR3 DNA reads as TGTGCCAGCAGCCCCGACAGGAGGGGGGGGGAACATTCACCCCTCCACTTT.

V and J are TRBV5-1 and TRBJ2-1; TRBD2 matches 15 bases. CDR3 length equals 17 residues. CDR1 and CDR2 from the germline V gene are SGHRS and YFSETQ. The J segment lost 7 bases and the V segment lost 0 bases, leaving 5 bases of the junction unmatched. CDR3 amino acids: CASSLAWGLAGGNEQFF. CDR3 nucleotides: TGCGCCAGCAGCTTGGCCTGGGGACTAGCGGGAGGTAATGAGCAGTTCTTC.

The J gene is TRBJ2-1, the V gene TRBV5-4; the match to TRBD2 covers 13 bases. V lost 4 bases to trimming and J lost 14 bases; unmatched junction nucleotides: 9. The CDR3 has 14 residues. The V gene's germline CDR1 is SGHNT and CDR2 YYREEE (reference sequence). The CDR3 is CASSIRTSGGDKFF. Written as DNA, the CDR3 is TGTGCCAGCAGCATACGGACTAGCGGGGGCGATAAGTTCTTC.

This clone showed up just a few times. Other DNA sequences in this sample translate to the same CDR3. The chain joins TRBV6-5 to TRBJ1-1, with a weak D call TRBD1 (6 bases). Between the trimmed V and J ends, which lost 5 bases and 1 base, there was a span of 11 bases. The germline gives CDR1 MNHEY, CDR2 SVGAGI. This CDR3 has 14 amino acids. This CDR3 reads CASSRTGTNTEAFF. CDR3 DNA sequence: TGTGCCAGCAGTCGAACAGGGACGAACACTGAAGCTTTCTTT.